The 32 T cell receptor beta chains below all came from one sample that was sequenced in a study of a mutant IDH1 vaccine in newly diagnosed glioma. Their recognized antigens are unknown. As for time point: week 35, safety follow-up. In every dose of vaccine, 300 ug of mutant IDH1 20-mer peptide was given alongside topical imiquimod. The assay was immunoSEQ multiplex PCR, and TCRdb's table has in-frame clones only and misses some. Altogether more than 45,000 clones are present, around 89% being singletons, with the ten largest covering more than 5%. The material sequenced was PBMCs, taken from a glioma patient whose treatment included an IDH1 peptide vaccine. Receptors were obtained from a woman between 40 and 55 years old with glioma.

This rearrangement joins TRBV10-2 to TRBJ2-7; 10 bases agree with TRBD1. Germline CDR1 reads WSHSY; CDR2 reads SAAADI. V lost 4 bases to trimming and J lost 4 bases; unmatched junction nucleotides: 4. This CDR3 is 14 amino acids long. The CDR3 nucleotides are TGCGCCAGCAGTGGACAGGGGGCGGGTTACGAGCAGTACTTC. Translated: CASSGQGAGYEQYF.

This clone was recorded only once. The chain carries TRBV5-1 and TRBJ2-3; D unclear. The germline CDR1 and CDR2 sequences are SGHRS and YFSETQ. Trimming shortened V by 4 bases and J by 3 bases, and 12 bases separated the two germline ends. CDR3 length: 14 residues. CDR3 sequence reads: CASSGGFTTDTQYF. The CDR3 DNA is TGCGCCAGCAGCGGTGGCTTCACGACAGATACGCAGTATTTT.

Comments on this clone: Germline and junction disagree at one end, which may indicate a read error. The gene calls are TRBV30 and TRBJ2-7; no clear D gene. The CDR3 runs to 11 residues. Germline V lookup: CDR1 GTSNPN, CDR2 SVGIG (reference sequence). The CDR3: CATQVNDEQYF. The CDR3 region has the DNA TGCGCGACTCAGGTAAACGACGAGCAGTACTTC.

The chain's CDR3 is CASGMTGHIVRETPTQYF. CDR3 DNA sequence: TGTGCCAGCGGAATGACGGGCCATATAGTAAGAGAGACCCCGACCCAGTACTTC. This sequence joins TRBV28 and TRBJ2-5; D is ambiguous. CDR3 size: 18 residues. The germline gives CDR1 MDHEN, CDR2 SYDVKM. The V and J ends lost 8 bases and 7 bases respectively, with 32 bases between them.

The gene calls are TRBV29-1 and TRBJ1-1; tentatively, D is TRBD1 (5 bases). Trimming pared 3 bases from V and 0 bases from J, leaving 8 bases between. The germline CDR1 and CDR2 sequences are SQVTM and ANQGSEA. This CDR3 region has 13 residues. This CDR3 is CSVDRGLNTEAFF. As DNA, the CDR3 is TGCAGCGTTGATCGGGGGTTGAACACTGAAGCTTTCTTT.

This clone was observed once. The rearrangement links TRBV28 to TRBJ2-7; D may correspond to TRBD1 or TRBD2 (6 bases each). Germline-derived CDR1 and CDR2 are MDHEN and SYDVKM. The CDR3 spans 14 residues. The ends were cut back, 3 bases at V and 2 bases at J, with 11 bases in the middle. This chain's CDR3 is CASSLLGGTYEQYF. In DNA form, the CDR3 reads TGTGCCAGCAGTTTGTTGGGGGGCACCTACGAGCAGTACTTC.

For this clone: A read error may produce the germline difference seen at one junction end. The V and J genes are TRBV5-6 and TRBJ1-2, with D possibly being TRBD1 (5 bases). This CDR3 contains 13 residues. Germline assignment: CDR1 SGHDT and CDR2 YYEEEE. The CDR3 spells CASRLGANYGYTF. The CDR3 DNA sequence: TGTGCCAGCCGCTTAGGGGCTAACTATGGCTACACCTTC.

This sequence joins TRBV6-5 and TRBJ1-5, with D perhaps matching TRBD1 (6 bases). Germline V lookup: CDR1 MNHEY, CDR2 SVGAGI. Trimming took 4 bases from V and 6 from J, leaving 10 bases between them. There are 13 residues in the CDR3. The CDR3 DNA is TGTGCCAGCAGTTCCGGGGGCGGTCAGCCCCAGCATTTT. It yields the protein CASSSGGGQPQHF.

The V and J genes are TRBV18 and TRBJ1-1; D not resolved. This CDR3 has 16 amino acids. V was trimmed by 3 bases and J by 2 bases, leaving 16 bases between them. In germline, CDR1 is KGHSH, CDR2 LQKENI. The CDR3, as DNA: TGTGCCAGCTCACCGAGTCAGCGGGGTACCAACACTGAAGCTTTCTTT. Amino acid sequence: CASSPSQRGTNTEAFF.

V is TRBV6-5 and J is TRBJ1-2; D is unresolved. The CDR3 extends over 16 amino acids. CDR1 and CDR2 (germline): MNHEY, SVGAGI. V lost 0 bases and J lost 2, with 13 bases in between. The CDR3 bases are TGTGCCAGCAGTTACTCGAGGGCTGGGGTAAACTATGGCTACACCTTC. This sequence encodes CASSYSRAGVNYGYTF.

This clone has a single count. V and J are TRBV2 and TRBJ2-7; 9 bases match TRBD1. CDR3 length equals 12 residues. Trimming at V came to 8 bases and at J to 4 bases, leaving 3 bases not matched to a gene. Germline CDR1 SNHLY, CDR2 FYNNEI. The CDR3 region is CASLQGAYEQYF. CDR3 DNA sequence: TGTGCCAGCCTACAGGGGGCGTACGAGCAGTACTTC.

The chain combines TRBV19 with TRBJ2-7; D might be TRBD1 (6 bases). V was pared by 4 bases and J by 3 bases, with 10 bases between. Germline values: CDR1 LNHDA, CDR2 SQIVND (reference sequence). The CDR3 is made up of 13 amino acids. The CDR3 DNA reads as TGTGCCAGTAGTACGCGGACAGACTACGAGCAGTACTTC. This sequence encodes CASSTRTDYEQYF.

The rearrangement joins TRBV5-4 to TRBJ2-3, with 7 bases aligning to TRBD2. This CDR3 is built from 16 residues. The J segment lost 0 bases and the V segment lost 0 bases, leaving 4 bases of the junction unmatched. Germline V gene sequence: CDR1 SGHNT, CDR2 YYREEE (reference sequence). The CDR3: CASSLALAASTDTQYF. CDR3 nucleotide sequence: TGTGCCAGCAGCTTGGCCCTAGCGGCTAGCACAGATACGCAGTATTTT. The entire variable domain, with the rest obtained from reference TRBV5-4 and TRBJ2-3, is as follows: ETGVTQSPTHLIKTRGQQVTLRCSSQSGHNTVSWYQQALGQGPQFIFQYYREEENGRGNFPPRFSGLQFPNYSSELNVNALELDDSALYLCASSLALAASTDTQYFGPGTRLTVL.

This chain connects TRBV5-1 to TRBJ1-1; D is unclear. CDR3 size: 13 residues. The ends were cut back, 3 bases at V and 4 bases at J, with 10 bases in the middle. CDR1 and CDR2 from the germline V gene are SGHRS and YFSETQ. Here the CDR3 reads CASSSAGFTEAFF. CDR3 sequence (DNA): TGCGCCAGCAGCTCAGCGGGGTTCACTGAAGCTTTCTTT.

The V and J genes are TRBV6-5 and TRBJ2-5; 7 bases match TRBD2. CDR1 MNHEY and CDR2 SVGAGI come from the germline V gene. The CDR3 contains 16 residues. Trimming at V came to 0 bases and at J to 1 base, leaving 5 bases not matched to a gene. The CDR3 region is CASSYSGSGVQETQYF. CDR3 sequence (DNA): TGTGCCAGCAGTTACTCGGGGAGCGGGGTCCAAGAGACCCAGTACTTC.

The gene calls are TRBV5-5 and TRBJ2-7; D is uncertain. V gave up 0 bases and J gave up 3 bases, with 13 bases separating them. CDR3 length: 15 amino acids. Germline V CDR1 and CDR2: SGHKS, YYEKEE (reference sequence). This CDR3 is CASSLEWVVIYEQYF. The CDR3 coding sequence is TGTGCCAGCAGCTTGGAGTGGGTGGTTATCTACGAGCAGTACTTC.

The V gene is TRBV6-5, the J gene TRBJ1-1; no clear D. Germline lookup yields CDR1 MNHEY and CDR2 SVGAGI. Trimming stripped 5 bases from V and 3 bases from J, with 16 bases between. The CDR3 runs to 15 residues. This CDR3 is CASSKRAFRDTEAFF. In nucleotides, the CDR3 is TGTGCCAGCAGTAAAAGGGCCTTTCGGGACACTGAAGCTTTCTTT.

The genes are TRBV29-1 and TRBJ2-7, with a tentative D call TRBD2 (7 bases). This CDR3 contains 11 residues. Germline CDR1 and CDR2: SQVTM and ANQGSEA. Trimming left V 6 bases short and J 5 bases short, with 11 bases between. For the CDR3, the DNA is TGCAGCGTGTGGGGGGGCGACGAGCAGTACTTC. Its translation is CSVWGGDEQYF.

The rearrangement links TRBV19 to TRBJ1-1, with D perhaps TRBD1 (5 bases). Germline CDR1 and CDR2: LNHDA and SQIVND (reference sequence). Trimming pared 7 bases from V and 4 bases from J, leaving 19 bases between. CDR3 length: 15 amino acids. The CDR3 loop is CASNQGIFGTTEAFF. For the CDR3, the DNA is TGTGCCAGTAACCAGGGAATTTTTGGGACCACTGAAGCTTTCTTT.

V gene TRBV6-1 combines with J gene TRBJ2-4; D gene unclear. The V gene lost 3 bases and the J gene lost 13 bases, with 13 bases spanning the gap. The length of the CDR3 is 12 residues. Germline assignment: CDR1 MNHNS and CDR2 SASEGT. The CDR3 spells CASSEGWAIQYF. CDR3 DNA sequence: TGTGCCAGCAGTGAGGGGTGGGCTATCCAGTACTTC.

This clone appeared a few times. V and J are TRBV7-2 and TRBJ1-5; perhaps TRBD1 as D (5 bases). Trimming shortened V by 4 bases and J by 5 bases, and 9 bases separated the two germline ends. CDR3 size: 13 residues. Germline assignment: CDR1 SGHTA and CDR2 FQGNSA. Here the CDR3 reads CASSSRADQPQHF. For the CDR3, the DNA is TGTGCCAGCAGCTCCAGGGCGGATCAGCCCCAGCATTTT.

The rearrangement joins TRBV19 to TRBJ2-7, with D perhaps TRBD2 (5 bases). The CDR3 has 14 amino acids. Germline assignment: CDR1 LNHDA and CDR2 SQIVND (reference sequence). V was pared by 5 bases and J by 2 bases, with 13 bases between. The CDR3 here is CASSDTGMTYEQYF. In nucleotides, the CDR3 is TGTGCCAGTAGTGACACCGGGATGACCTACGAGCAGTACTTC.

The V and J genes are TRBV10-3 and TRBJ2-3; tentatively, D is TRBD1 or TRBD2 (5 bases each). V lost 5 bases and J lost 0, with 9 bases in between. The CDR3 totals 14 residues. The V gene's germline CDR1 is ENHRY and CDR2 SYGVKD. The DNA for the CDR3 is TGTGCCATCAGTCTCCGGGACAGCACAGATACGCAGTATTTT. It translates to CAISLRDSTDTQYF.

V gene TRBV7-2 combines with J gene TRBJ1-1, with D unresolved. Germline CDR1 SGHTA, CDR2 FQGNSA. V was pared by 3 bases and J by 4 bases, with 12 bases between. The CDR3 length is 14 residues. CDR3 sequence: CASSLWGFGTEAFF. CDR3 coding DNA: TGTGCCAGCAGCTTGTGGGGATTTGGCACTGAAGCTTTCTTT.

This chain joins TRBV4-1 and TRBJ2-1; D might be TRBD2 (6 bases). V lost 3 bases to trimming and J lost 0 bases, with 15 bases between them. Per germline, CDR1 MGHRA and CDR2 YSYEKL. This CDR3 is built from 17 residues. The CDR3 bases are TGCGCCAGCAGCCAGAAAGCGGACTACATCTCCTACAATGAGCAGTTCTTC. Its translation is CASSQKADYISYNEQFF.

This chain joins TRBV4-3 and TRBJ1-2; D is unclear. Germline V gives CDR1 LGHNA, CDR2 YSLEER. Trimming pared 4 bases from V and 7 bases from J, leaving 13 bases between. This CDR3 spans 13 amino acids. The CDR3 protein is CASSLEGGFGYTF. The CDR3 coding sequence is TGCGCCAGCAGCCTAGAGGGAGGGTTTGGCTACACCTTC.

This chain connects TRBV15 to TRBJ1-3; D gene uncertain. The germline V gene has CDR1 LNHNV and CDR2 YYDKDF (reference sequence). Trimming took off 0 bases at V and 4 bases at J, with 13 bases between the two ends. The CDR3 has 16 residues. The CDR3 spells CATSRDASSVGNTIYF. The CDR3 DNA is TGTGCCACCAGCAGAGATGCCAGTTCGGTGGGAAACACCATATATTTT.

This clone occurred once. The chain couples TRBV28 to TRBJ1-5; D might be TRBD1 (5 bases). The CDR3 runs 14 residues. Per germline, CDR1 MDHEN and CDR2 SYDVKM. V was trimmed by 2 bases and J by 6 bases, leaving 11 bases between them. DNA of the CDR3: TGTGCCAGCAGTTTAATGGGGCTCGGTCAGCCCCAGCATTTT. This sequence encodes CASSLMGLGQPQHF.

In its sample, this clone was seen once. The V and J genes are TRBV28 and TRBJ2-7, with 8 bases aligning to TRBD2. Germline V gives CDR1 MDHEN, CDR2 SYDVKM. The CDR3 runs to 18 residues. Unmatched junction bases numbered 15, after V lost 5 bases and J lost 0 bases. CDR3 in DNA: TGTGCCAGCAGTCCAACGGGACTAGGGATACGCACCTCCTACGAGCAGTACTTC. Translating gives CASSPTGLGIRTSYEQYF.

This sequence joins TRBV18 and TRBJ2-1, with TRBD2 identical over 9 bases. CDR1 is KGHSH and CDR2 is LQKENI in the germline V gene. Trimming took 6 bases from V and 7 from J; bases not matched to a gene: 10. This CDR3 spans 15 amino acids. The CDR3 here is CASSPTSGSHNEQFF. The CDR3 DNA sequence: TGTGCCAGCTCGCCAACTAGCGGGTCCCATAATGAGCAGTTCTTC.

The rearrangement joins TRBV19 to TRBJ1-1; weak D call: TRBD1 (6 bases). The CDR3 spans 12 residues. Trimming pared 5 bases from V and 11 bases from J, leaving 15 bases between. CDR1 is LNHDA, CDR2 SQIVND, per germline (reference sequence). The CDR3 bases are TGTGCCAGTAGTTCTTTGATCCAGGGGGCTTTCTTT. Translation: CASSSLIQGAFF.

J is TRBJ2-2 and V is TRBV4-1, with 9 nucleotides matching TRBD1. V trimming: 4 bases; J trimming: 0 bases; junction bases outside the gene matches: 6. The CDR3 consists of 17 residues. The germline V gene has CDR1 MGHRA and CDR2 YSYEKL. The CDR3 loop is CASSRDRDVANTGELFF. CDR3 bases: TGCGCCAGCAGCCGGGACAGGGATGTAGCGAACACCGGGGAGCTGTTTTTT.